The 25 T cell receptor beta chains below all came from one sample that was sequenced in a study of cytomegalovirus exposure and HLA in healthy donors. It was with 60 Vbeta and 13 Jbeta primers that the PCR ran. The protocol was immunoSEQ multiplex PCR, while the TCRdb copy is restricted to in-frame clones and leaves out a portion. This table holds roughly 77,000 clones, roughly two thirds found once. Sequenced material: PBMCs. The origin of the receptors is a woman aged 45-65 years in good health and CMV-seropositive.

V and J are TRBV6-5 and TRBJ1-3, with TRBD1 matching over 10 bases. Looked up from germline, CDR1 is MNHEY and CDR2 is SVGAGI. The CDR3 loop spans 15 amino acids. The V gene end was trimmed by 6 bases and the J gene end by 3 bases; junction bases not matched to a gene: 5. The DNA of the CDR3 is TGTGCCAGCAGATTTGGGACAGGGGATGGAAACACCATATATTTT. Translated, it gives CASRFGTGDGNTIYF.

The CDR3 coding sequence is TGTGCCAGCAGCCAAAGTAGCCGCTCCTATAATTCACCCCTCCACTTT. Translating gives CASSQSSRSYNSPLHF. The chain has TRBV5-4 and TRBJ1-6; D uncertain. Trimming stripped 4 bases from V and 0 bases from J, with 11 bases between. CDR1 is SGHNT, CDR2 YYREEE, per germline (reference sequence). The CDR3 is 16 residues long. The whole variable domain, filled in from reference TRBV5-4 and TRBJ1-6, reads ETGVTQSPTHLIKTRGQQVTLRCSSQSGHNTVSWYQQALGQGPQFIFQYYREEENGRGNFPPRFSGLQFPNYSSELNVNALELDDSALYLCASSQSSRSYNSPLHFGNGTRLTVT.

The rearrangement joins TRBV10-3 to TRBJ2-3; 8 bases fit TRBD2. There are 16 residues in the CDR3. Germline lookup yields CDR1 ENHRY and CDR2 SYGVKD. J lost 0 bases, V lost 4 bases, and 6 bases had no gene match. In DNA, the CDR3 is TGTGCCATCAGTGTTGTGGGCGGGGGGAGCACAGATACGCAGTATTTT. Its protein product is CAISVVGGGSTDTQYF.

The rearrangement links TRBV19 to TRBJ1-3; D gene unclear. The germline V gene encodes CDR1 LNHDA and CDR2 SQIVND (reference sequence). V gave up 3 bases and J gave up 2 bases, with 23 bases separating them. CDR3 length equals 19 residues. The CDR3 bases are TGTGCCAGTAGTATGGGTAGAGGATTTGTAACCGGGGCTGGAAACACCATATATTTT. Its protein is CASSMGRGFVTGAGNTIYF.

This chain connects TRBV5-1 to TRBJ2-5; 7 nucleotides match TRBD2. V was clipped by 4 bases and J by 5 bases; unmatched bases: 8. Germline CDR1 SGHRS, CDR2 YFSETQ. This CDR3 is built from 14 residues. This CDR3 reads CASSSGAPGETQYF. In DNA form, the CDR3 reads TGCGCCAGCAGCAGCGGGGCCCCCGGGGAGACCCAGTACTTC.

The V gene is TRBV15, the J gene TRBJ2-5; D gene unclear. Per germline, CDR1 LNHNV and CDR2 YYDKDF (reference sequence). The V end was cut by 1 base, the J end by 5 bases, with 23 bases between. The CDR3 has 18 residues. CDR3 bases: TGTGCCACCAGCAGAGGATACGATTCACACCCTGGGCGCGAGACCCAGTACTTC. This sequence encodes CATSRGYDSHPGRETQYF.

On this clone itself: In the same sample, other DNA sequences code for this CDR3. The rearrangement joins TRBV7-3 to TRBJ2-2, with TRBD1 matching over 7 bases. Trimming at V came to 6 bases and at J to 2 bases, leaving 6 bases not matched to a gene. The CDR3 consists of 15 residues. Germline assignment: CDR1 SGHTA and CDR2 FQGTGA. The CDR3 region is CASSRDSLNTGELFF. DNA of the CDR3: TGTGCCAGCAGTCGGGACAGCTTAAACACCGGGGAGCTGTTTTTT.

The rearrangement uses TRBV19 and TRBJ2-1; D is possibly TRBD1 (5 bases). From germline, CDR1 is LNHDA and CDR2 SQIVND (reference sequence). The CDR3 has 12 amino acids. V lost 8 bases to trimming and J lost 7 bases, with 12 bases between them. As DNA, the CDR3 is TGTGCCAGTCGGGCCAGACAGAATGAGCAGTTCTTC. This sequence encodes CASRARQNEQFF.

The chain couples TRBV27 to TRBJ1-2; the match to TRBD1 covers 7 bases. The CDR3 totals 14 residues. V was clipped by 2 bases and J by 1 base; unmatched bases: 1. Germline V lookup: CDR1 MNHEY, CDR2 SMNVEV (reference sequence). The CDR3 sequence is CASSLNRGNYGYTF. CDR3 nucleotide sequence: TGTGCCAGCAGTTTAAACAGGGGTAACTATGGCTACACCTTC.

The chain uses TRBV27 and TRBJ1-1; D is unresolved. This CDR3 has 10 residues. From germline, CDR1 is MNHEY and CDR2 SMNVEV (reference sequence). The CDR3 sequence is CPESNTEAFF. CDR3 nucleotides: TGTCCGGAGTCTAACACTGAAGCTTTCTTT.

The rearrangement links TRBV18 to TRBJ1-1; no clear D gene. The CDR3 has 15 amino acids. Germline lookup yields CDR1 KGHSH and CDR2 LQKENI. Trimming cost V 0 bases and J 0 bases, with 8 bases left between them. The CDR3 DNA is TGTGCCAGCTCACCACCGTCGACACTGAACACTGAAGCTTTCTTT. It yields the protein CASSPPSTLNTEAFF.

V is TRBV11-2 and J is TRBJ2-1, with 7 bases lining up with TRBD1. CDR1 SGHAT and CDR2 FQNNGV come from the germline V gene. V trimming: 3 bases; J trimming: 7 bases; junction bases outside the gene matches: 6. CDR3 length: 14 residues. In nucleotides, the CDR3 is TGTGCCAGCAGCTTCCGACAGGGTCGTAATGAGCAGTTCTTC. Amino acid sequence: CASSFRQGRNEQFF. Variable domain in full (rest from reference TRBV11-2 and TRBJ2-1): EAGVAQSPRYKIIEKRQSVAFWCNPISGHATLYWYQQILGQGPKLLIQFQNNGVVDDSQLPKDRFSAERLKGVDSTLKIQPAKLEDSAVYLCASSFRQGRNEQFFGPGTRLTVL.

CDR3 residues: CASSGLRDYPLGDTQYF. The DNA for the CDR3 is TGTGCCAGCAGTGGTCTACGGGACTACCCCCTGGGAGATACGCAGTATTTT. The chain links TRBV25-1 to TRBJ2-3, with 7 bases that match TRBD2. V shed 4 bases, J shed 5 bases, and the junction held 15 bases outside the gene matches. The CDR3 runs 17 residues. Germline CDR1 MGHDK, CDR2 SYGVNS. The variable domain in full, completed from reference TRBV25-1 and TRBJ2-3, reads EADIYQTPRYLVIGTGKKITLECSQTMGHDKMYWYQQDPGMELHLIHYSYGVNSTEKGDLSSESTVSRIRTEHFPLTLESARPSHTSQYLCASSGLRDYPLGDTQYFGPGTRLTVL.

The rearrangement links TRBV5-4 to TRBJ1-2; possibly TRBD1 for D (5 bases). Between the trimmed V and J ends, which lost 2 bases and 1 base, there was a span of 12 bases. Germline V CDR1 and CDR2: SGHNT, YYREEE (reference sequence). The CDR3 has 15 residues. In DNA, the CDR3 is TGTGCCAGCAGCTTTGGAACAGGCTTTAACTATGGCTACACCTTC. Translated: CASSFGTGFNYGYTF. Full variable domain (rest looked up from reference TRBV5-4 and TRBJ1-2): ETGVTQSPTHLIKTRGQQVTLRCSSQSGHNTVSWYQQALGQGPQFIFQYYREEENGRGNFPPRFSGLQFPNYSSELNVNALELDDSALYLCASSFGTGFNYGYTFGSGTRLTVV.

The chain has TRBV5-8 and TRBJ1-1; D is unclear. Trimming removed 5 bases from V and 13 bases from J, with 18 bases in between. This CDR3 spans 12 amino acids. Germline lookup yields CDR1 SGHTS and CDR2 YDEGEE. This CDR3 reads CASSTQWEVDFF. CDR3 in DNA: TGTGCCAGCAGTACACAATGGGAGGTTGATTTCTTT.

About this clone itself: One junction end does not reproduce the germline sequence, and a read error may be involved. The CDR3 is CSSSSSRSLHF. The CDR3 region has the DNA TGTTCCAGCAGCTCCAGTCGATCCCTCCACTTT. The chain joins TRBV7-9 to TRBJ1-6, with no clear D. CDR3 length: 11 amino acids. Germline V gene data show CDR1 as SEHNR and CDR2 as FQNEAQ (reference sequence).

This chain links TRBV5-1 with TRBJ2-1; D call uncertain. The germline CDR1 and CDR2 sequences are SGHRS and YFSETQ. This CDR3 is 12 amino acids long. V lost 7 bases and J 5 bases, leaving 10 bases between the germline ends. The CDR3 coding sequence is TGCGCCAGCCGCCGACGGGACAATGAGCAGTTCTTC. Translating it yields CASRRRDNEQFF.

This chain uses TRBV18 with TRBJ2-5, with D possibly matching TRBD1 (8 bases). V lost 2 bases to trimming and J lost 4 bases, with 20 bases between them. Germline CDR1 KGHSH, CDR2 LQKENI. The CDR3 has 17 amino acids. Here the CDR3 reads CASSPSGQGRGGETQYF. The DNA of the CDR3 is TGTGCCAGCTCACCATCTGGACAGGGTCGCGGGGGAGAGACCCAGTACTTC.

The rearrangement links TRBV14 to TRBJ2-5, with 11 bases aligning to TRBD2. The DNA end favors TRBJ2-7, so the J call may be wrong. CDR3 length equals 13 residues. The germline V gene encodes CDR1 SGHDN and CDR2 FVKESK. CDR3 in amino acids: CASTNLAGGEQYF. Here the CDR3 DNA reads TGTGCCAGCACCAATCTAGCGGGGGGCGAGCAGTACTTC.

The J gene is TRBJ1-1, the V gene TRBV11-2, with a weak D call TRBD1 (6 bases). The V gene's germline CDR1 is SGHAT and CDR2 FQNNGV. The germline V and J ends were trimmed by 4 bases and 3 bases, with 15 bases remaining between them. CDR3 size: 15 residues. Written as DNA, the CDR3 is TGTGCCAGCAGCTCACGCCCGGACAGATACACTGAAGCTTTCTTT. Protein: CASSSRPDRYTEAFF.

The sample holds a few counts of this clone. V gene TRBV7-9 combines with J gene TRBJ1-4; 10 positions match TRBD1. Germline V CDR1 and CDR2: SEHNR, FQNEAQ (reference sequence). The CDR3 has 16 amino acids. J was trimmed by 8 bases and V by 4 bases; bases with no gene match: 10. The CDR3 is CASSSGQGLPGEKLFF. The CDR3 DNA reads TGTGCCAGCAGCTCGGGACAGGGGCTTCCCGGGGAAAAACTGTTTTTT.

The chain recombines TRBV11-1 with TRBJ2-5; D remains unclear. The end of the DNA is better explained by TRBJ2-7, so the J call may be wrong. This CDR3 spans 15 amino acids. CDR1 and CDR2 (germline): SGHAT, FQDESV (reference sequence). This CDR3 is CASSLARVTLYEQYF. The CDR3, as DNA: TGTGCCAGCAGCTTAGCGCGAGTGACACTCTACGAGCAGTACTTC.

This rearrangement joins TRBV5-1 to TRBJ2-1, with 9 bases fitting TRBD2. From germline, CDR1 is SGHRS and CDR2 YFSETQ. V dropped 4 bases and J dropped 2; count of bases not matched to a gene: 13. This CDR3 has 18 residues. DNA of the CDR3: TGCGCCAGCAGCCGATCGATTAGCGGGGGCGAAACCTACAATGAGCAGTTCTTC. Its protein product is CASSRSISGGETYNEQFF.

The chain joins TRBV28 to TRBJ1-5; 12 bases map to TRBD1. The CDR3 has 16 residues. The V gene's germline CDR1 is MDHEN and CDR2 SYDVKM. Losses at the gene ends were 6 bases for V and 6 bases for J; bases not matched to a gene: 9. CDR3: CASSFSGTGGGQPQHF. CDR3 nucleotides: TGTGCCAGCAGCTTCTCCGGGACAGGGGGCGGTCAGCCCCAGCATTTT.

This clone turned up a few times. The chain couples TRBV7-9 to TRBJ1-1; weak D call: TRBD1 (5 bases). CDR3 length equals 17 residues. Trimming left V 4 bases short and J 0 bases short, with 18 bases between. CDR1 is SEHNR, CDR2 FQNEAQ, per germline (reference sequence). CDR3 sequence reads: CASSSRQGRRMNTEAFF. In DNA, the CDR3 is TGTGCCAGCAGCTCTCGGCAGGGAAGAAGGATGAACACTGAAGCTTTCTTT.